These T cell receptor beta chains were read from a single sample in a study of cytomegalovirus exposure and HLA in healthy donors. This table comes from immunoSEQ multiplex PCR, and its TCRdb copy is limited to in-frame clones, with some not included. The table includes 90,000 to 100,000 clones, about 83% detected once. Sequenced material: PBMCs. All receptors derive from a woman in her 30s in good health and CMV-seronegative. The CDR3 runs from the conserved cysteine through the conserved F or W. The D gene is left open where the match is weak. Not every row has a clone size; where given, it reads once, few, many or a size class.

d_gene	v_gene	abundance	j_gene	CDR3nt	CDR3aa
NA	TRBV19	NA	TRBJ2-7	TGTGCCAGTAGTAACATCTACGAGCAGTACTTC	CASSNIYEQYF
NA	TRBV28	NA	TRBJ1-1	TGTGCCAGCAGTTCCCTACTACCTAACACTGAAGCTTTCTTT	CASSSLLPNTEAFF
NA	TRBV19	NA	TRBJ2-2	TGTGCCAGTAGTTGGACAGTCACCGGGGAGCTGTTTTTT	CASSWTVTGELFF
NA	TRBV27	NA	TRBJ2-7	TGTGCCAGCAGTTTAATCGGGGACTCCTACGAGCAGTACTTC	CASSLIGDSYEQYF
TRBD1	TRBV5-1	NA	TRBJ1-2	TGCGCCAGCAGCTTCGGGGACAGGGGGGATGGTGGCTACACCTTC	CASSFGDRGDGGYTF
NA	TRBV10-3	NA	TRBJ1-2	TGTGCCGTTCACGGGGGATTCTATGGCTACACCTTC	CAVHGGFYGYTF
TRBD1	TRBV9	NA	TRBJ2-7	TGTGCCAGCAGCGTTCTAAGCGGACAGGGGAAAGGCGAGCAGTACTTC	CASSVLSGQGKGEQYF
NA	TRBV18	NA	TRBJ1-5	TGTGCCAGCTCACCTGACACCTCTACACAGCCCCAGCATTTT	CASSPDTSTQPQHF
TRBD2	TRBV27	NA	TRBJ2-1	TGTGCCAGCAGTGAAGGGGGACTAGCGGGGGGTAATGAGCAGTTCTTC	CASSEGGLAGGNEQFF
TRBD1	TRBV5-6	once	TRBJ1-5	TGTGCCAGCAGCTTGTGGACAGGGACTCAGCCCCAGCATTTT	CASSLWTGTQPQHF
TRBD1	TRBV11-3	NA	TRBJ2-2	TGTGCCAGCAGTTCCACAGGGGCCACCGGGGAGCTGTTTTTT	CASSSTGATGELFF
TRBD2	TRBV29-1	NA	TRBJ2-3	TGCAGTGCACGCTCGGCGGGGGCAGATACGCAGTATTTT	CSARSAGADTQYF
NA	TRBV5-1	few	TRBJ2-7	TGCGCCAGCAGCTTGGGGGGCGCGAGGAGTCGGGAGCAGTACTTC	CASSLGGARSREQYF
NA	TRBV18	NA	TRBJ1-2	TGTGCCAGCTCATCCACGACTAAGAAGCTTTATGGCTACACCTTC	CASSSTTKKLYGYTF
NA	TRBV28	few	TRBJ2-7	TGTGCCAGCACCTCTTTAGGCGGGACAGCTTTTAACTACGAGCAGTACTTC	CASTSLGGTAFNYEQYF
NA	TRBV5-5	NA	TRBJ2-7	TGTGCCAGCAGCCTAAGGGAACAGGTCAACGAGCAGTACTTC	CASSLREQVNEQYF
TRBD1	TRBV9	once	TRBJ1-1	TGTGCCAGCAGCGCCCCCGGGACAGGAGGATCGCGGACTGAAGCTTTCTTT	CASSAPGTGGSRTEAFF
NA	TRBV5-1	NA	TRBJ2-5	TGCGCCAGCAGAGCCCAAGAGACCCAGTACTTC	CASRAQETQYF
TRBD2	TRBV2	NA	TRBJ2-1	TGTGCCAGCAGTGCGGCTAGCGGGACGCGGGAGCAGTTCTTC	CASSAASGTREQFF
TRBD2	TRBV4-1	NA	TRBJ2-1	TGCGCCAGCAGCCATCCCCCGGGACTAAGCAGCGATGAGCAGTTCTTC	CASSHPPGLSSDEQFF
NA	TRBV5-1	NA	TRBJ2-2	TGCGCCAGCAGCTTTCTACACTCCGACTCGGGGGTCGGGGAGCTGTTTTTT	CASSFLHSDSGVGELFF
TRBD2	TRBV6-1	NA	TRBJ2-1	TGTGCCAGCAGTGAAGCGGCGGGAGTGCGGAATGAGCAGTTCTTC	CASSEAAGVRNEQFF
NA	TRBV6-5	NA	TRBJ2-3	TGTGCCAGCAGTATTCTAGCGTCTAGCACAGATACGCAGTATTTT	CASSILASSTDTQYF
NA	TRBV5-1	NA	TRBJ2-5	TGCGCCAGCAGCCAGGACGGGGGACAAGAGACCCAGTACTTC	CASSQDGGQETQYF
NA	TRBV4-2	NA	TRBJ2-2	TGTGCCAGCAGCCCTAGAGGAGGGGCGAACACCGGGGAGCTGTTTTTT	CASSPRGGANTGELFF
NA	TRBV5-5	NA	TRBJ2-7	TGTGCCAGCACCCTCAGGTTCGGGGGTTCCGAGCAGTACTTC	CASTLRFGGSEQYF
TRBD1	TRBV9	NA	TRBJ1-4	TGTGCCAGCAGCGCGGGACAGGGTTTTGAAAAACTGTTTTTT	CASSAGQGFEKLFF
TRBD1	TRBV6-5	NA	TRBJ2-3	TGTGCCAGCAGTACCACAGGGGGGACTGGGGATACGCAGTATTTT	CASSTTGGTGDTQYF
TRBD1	TRBV18	few	TRBJ1-2	TGTGCCAGCTCACCACTCTCAGGGGGACCCAAGAACTATGGCTACACCTTC	CASSPLSGGPKNYGYTF
TRBD2	TRBV4-2	NA	TRBJ2-2	TGTGCCAGCACCTACTCTAGCGGGGGGGCTTCCACCGGGGAGCTGTTTTTT	CASTYSSGGASTGELFF
NA	TRBV18	NA	TRBJ1-2	TGTGCCAGCTCAGCATACGGCTATGGCTACACCTTC	CASSAYGYGYTF
NA	TRBV7-2	NA	TRBJ1-5	TGTGCCAGCAGCTTAGGGCGATCAGGGAACCAGCCCCAGCATTTT	CASSLGRSGNQPQHF
NA	TRBV5-1	NA	TRBJ2-7	TGCGCCAGCAGCTCAGGGCTTGGATCCCTCTACGAGCAGTACTTC	CASSSGLGSLYEQYF
NA	TRBV15	NA	TRBJ1-2	TGTGCCACCAGTACCCGGGGGGCGCGGGGTGGCTACACCTTC	CATSTRGARGGYTF
TRBD1	TRBV6-6	once	TRBJ1-2	TGTGCCAGCAGAACCGGGACAGACTATGGCTACACCTTC	CASRTGTDYGYTF
NA	TRBV6-1	once	TRBJ1-5	TGTGCCAGCAGCCCTCGGAGGGGGCCCCAGCATTTT	CASSPRRGPQHF
NA	TRBV29-1	NA	TRBJ2-3	TGCCACGTAGACACAGATACGCAGTATTTT	CHVDTDTQYF
TRBD2	TRBV27	NA	TRBJ2-7	TGTGCCAGCAGTTTAACTAGCGGGATGTCCTACGAGCAGTACTTC	CASSLTSGMSYEQYF
TRBD2	TRBV2	few	TRBJ2-1	TGTGCCAGCAGGGGGGGGAAGGACAATGAGCAGTTCTTC	CASRGGKDNEQFF
NA	TRBV5-4	NA	TRBJ1-2	TGTGCCAGCAGCTTCCGGGGGAACTATGGCTACACCTTC	CASSFRGNYGYTF
TRBD1	TRBV28	few	TRBJ1-1	TGTGCCAGCAGCCAGGACAGGGGGCGCGCTGAAGCTTTCTTT	CASSQDRGRAEAFF
NA	TRBV28	NA	TRBJ1-4	TGTGCCAGCAGTTCCCCTGGCGGCCACGGGTCTGAAAAACTGTTTTTT	CASSSPGGHGSEKLFF
TRBD2	TRBV5-1	once	TRBJ2-7	TGCGCCAGCAGCTTGGGACTAGCGGCCTCCTACGAGCAGTACTTC	CASSLGLAASYEQYF
TRBD1	TRBV5-6	NA	TRBJ1-2	TGTGCCAGCAGCTCTCCGACAGGGAATGGCTACACCTTC	CASSSPTGNGYTF
TRBD1	TRBV29-1	NA	TRBJ2-6	TGCAGCGTTGGAACAGGGGTCTCTGGGGCCAACGTCCTGACTTTC	CSVGTGVSGANVLTF
TRBD1	TRBV4-2	NA	TRBJ2-7	TGTGCCAGCAGCCCGGACAGGAGCTCCTACGAGCAGTACTTC	CASSPDRSSYEQYF
NA	TRBV7-2	once	TRBJ2-1	TGTGCCAGCGGGGGGGGCGGAACGGCTAGGACCTACAATGAGCAGTTCTTC	CASGGGGTARTYNEQFF
TRBD2	TRBV7-9	NA	TRBJ2-7	TGTGCCAGCAGCTCGGGACTAGCTAGCCACGAGCAGTACTTC	CASSSGLASHEQYF
TRBD1	TRBV13	NA	TRBJ1-1	TGTGCCAGCAGCTTCGGGACAGGGGCTGAAGCTTTCTTT	CASSFGTGAEAFF
TRBD2	TRBV6-1	NA	TRBJ2-5	TGTGCCAGCAGTGAAGTCCGGACTAAGCGGGGAGAAGAGACCCAGTACTTC	CASSEVRTKRGEETQYF
TRBD2	TRBV28	NA	TRBJ2-1	TGTGCCAGCAGGGGACTAGCGGGAAACTCGGTTGAGCAGTTCTTC	CASRGLAGNSVEQFF
TRBD1	TRBV27	NA	TRBJ1-6	TGTGCCAGCAGTTTTTGGCCCCCCCGACAGGGTAATTCACCCCTCCACTTT	CASSFWPPRQGNSPLHF
NA	TRBV7-7	NA	TRBJ2-1	TGTGCTAGCAGCCTTCGTGGCGGCAATGAGCAGTTCTTC	CASSLRGGNEQFF
NA	TRBV2	NA	TRBJ2-7	TGTGCCAGCAGTGACAGACTCCTCTCCTACGAGCAGTACTTC	CASSDRLLSYEQYF